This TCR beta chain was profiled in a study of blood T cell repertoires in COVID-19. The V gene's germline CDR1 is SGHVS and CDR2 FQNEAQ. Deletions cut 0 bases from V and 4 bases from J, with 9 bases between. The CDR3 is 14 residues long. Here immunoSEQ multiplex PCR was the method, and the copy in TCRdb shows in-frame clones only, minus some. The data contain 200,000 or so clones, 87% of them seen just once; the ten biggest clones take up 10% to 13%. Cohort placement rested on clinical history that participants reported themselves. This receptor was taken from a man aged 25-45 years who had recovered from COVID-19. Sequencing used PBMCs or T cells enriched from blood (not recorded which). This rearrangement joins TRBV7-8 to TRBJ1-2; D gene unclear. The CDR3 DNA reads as TGTGCCAGCAGCTTAGCTGGCGGTTTCTATGGCTACACCTTC. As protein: CASSLAGGFYGYTF.